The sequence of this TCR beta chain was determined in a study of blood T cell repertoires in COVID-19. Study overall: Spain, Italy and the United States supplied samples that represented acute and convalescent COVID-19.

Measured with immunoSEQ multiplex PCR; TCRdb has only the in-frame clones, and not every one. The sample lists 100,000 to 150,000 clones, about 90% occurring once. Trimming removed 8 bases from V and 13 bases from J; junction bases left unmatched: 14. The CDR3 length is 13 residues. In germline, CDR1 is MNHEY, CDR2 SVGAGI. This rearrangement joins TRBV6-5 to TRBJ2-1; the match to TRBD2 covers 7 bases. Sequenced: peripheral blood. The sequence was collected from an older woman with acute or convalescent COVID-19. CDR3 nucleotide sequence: TGTGCCAGCCGCGGGCAGGGAGGGATTTCTCAGTTCTTC. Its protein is CASRGQGGISQFF.